A single sample is the source of the 20 T cell receptor beta chains below, sequenced in a study of neurological immune-mediated disorders. TCRdb independently ran MiXCR on the 5' RACE reads; one entry per CDR3 protein. The sample has 35,000 to 55,000 distinct CDR3 sequences; nearly 6.5% are singletons. Sequencing was performed on CD4+ T cells from blood. The receptors derive from a woman in her forties in good health.

This clonotype was counted many times. The V gene is TRBV10-3, the J gene TRBJ2-5; a possible D gene is TRBD2 (6 bases). This CDR3 comprises 13 residues. Germline V lookup: CDR1 ENHRY, CDR2 SYGVKD. V dropped 6 bases and J dropped 4 bases, with 12 bases sitting between them. This CDR3 is CAISFGGGETQYF. Here the CDR3 DNA reads TGTGCCATCAGCTTTGGGGGAGGAGAGACCCAGTACTTC.

The V call is TRBV2, the J call TRBJ2-5; D is ambiguous. Germline values: CDR1 SNHLY, CDR2 FYNNEI. Trimming stripped 1 base from V and 7 bases from J, with 4 bases between. The CDR3 is 11 residues long. Here the CDR3 DNA reads TGTGCCAGCAGTGAAGGATCGACCCAGTACTTC. Encoded protein: CASSEGSTQYF.

This clonotype was seen repeatedly, ten times or more. This chain joins TRBV24-1 and TRBJ2-1, with 13 bases lining up with TRBD2. Germline CDR1 reads KGHDR; CDR2 reads SFDVKD. V lost 1 base to trimming and J lost 10 bases; unmatched junction nucleotides: 12. CDR3 size: 18 residues. CDR3 in DNA: TGTGCCACCAGTGATTTTGGCCGGACTAGCGGGAGCCTCGGCGAGCAGTTCTTC. Translation: CATSDFGRTSGSLGEQFF.

This clonotype has a count of ten or more. The chain employs TRBV14 and TRBJ2-7, with TRBD1 matching over 7 bases. Germline V gene data show CDR1 as SGHDN and CDR2 as FVKESK. This CDR3 has 13 residues. After removal of 10 bases from V and 0 bases from J, the junction contained 6 bases not matched to a gene. The CDR3 is CAKGGTDSYEQYF. CDR3 nucleotide sequence: TGTGCCAAAGGGGGCACTGACTCCTACGAGCAGTACTTC.

This clonotype was recorded many times. The J gene is TRBJ2-3, the V gene TRBV6-6; the D is unclear. This CDR3 is 14 amino acids long. V was shortened by 2 bases and J by 0 bases, with 6 bases between the two germline ends. Germline CDR1 MNHNY, CDR2 SVGAGI (reference sequence). The DNA for the CDR3 is TGTGCCAGCAGTTACATCCCGAGCACAGATACGCAGTATTTT. It specifies CASSYIPSTDTQYF.

This clonotype was seen at least ten times. V and J are TRBV29-1 and TRBJ2-1, with 7 bases identical to TRBD1. V lost 7 bases, J lost 9 bases, and 6 bases stayed unmatched. The V gene's germline CDR1 is SQVTM and CDR2 ANQGSEA. The CDR3 has 11 residues. The CDR3 region has the DNA TGCAGCGGGGACAGAGGAAGTGAGCAGTTCTTC. It is translated as CSGDRGSEQFF.

The genes are TRBV11-2 and TRBJ2-5; the match to TRBD1 covers 9 bases. Germline loops: CDR1 SGHAT, CDR2 FQNNGV. The CDR3 length is 15 residues. V shed 4 bases and J 5 bases; nucleotides not matched to a gene: 8. The CDR3 nucleotides read TGTGCCAGCAGCTATAACGGACAGGGGAAGGAGACCCAGTACTTC. Amino acid sequence: CASSYNGQGKETQYF.

This clonotype occurred many times. The chain links TRBV5-5 to TRBJ1-4; no firm D call. Trimming shortened V by 2 bases and J by 6 bases, and 11 bases separated the two germline ends. The CDR3 covers 14 residues. CDR1 and CDR2 from the germline V gene are SGHKS and YYEKEE (reference sequence). CDR3 in amino acids: CASSFSRSDEKLFF. In DNA, the CDR3 is TGTGCCAGCAGCTTCTCCAGGAGCGATGAAAAACTGTTTTTT. The full variable domain, in which reference TRBV5-5 and TRBJ1-4 provide the parts outside the CDR3, is DAGVTQSPTHLIKTRGQQVTLRCSPISGHKSVSWYQQVLGQGPQFIFQYYEKEERGRGNFPDRFSARQFPNYSSELNVNALLLGDSALYLCASSFSRSDEKLFFGSGTQLSVL.

Many counts were recorded for this clonotype. The chain carries TRBV10-3 and TRBJ2-1, with a tentative D call TRBD2 (5 bases). This CDR3 region has 14 residues. Per germline, CDR1 ENHRY and CDR2 SYGVKD. The V and J ends lost 6 bases and 8 bases respectively, with 17 bases between them. The CDR3 nucleotides are TGTGCCATCAGCCCGGGCGGGCAGAAGGATGAGCAGTTCTTC. This sequence encodes CAISPGGQKDEQFF.

This clonotype was counted at least ten times. V is TRBV24-1 and J is TRBJ2-2; TRBD2 is a possible D gene (5 bases). The V end lost 6 bases, the J end lost 5 bases, and 6 bases lay between the germline ends. There are 12 residues in the CDR3. Looked up from germline, CDR1 is KGHDR and CDR2 is SFDVKD. The chain's CDR3 is CATSIATGELFF. Here the CDR3 DNA reads TGTGCCACCAGTATAGCGACCGGGGAGCTGTTTTTT.

This clonotype has at least ten counts. This chain connects TRBV6-2 or TRBV6-3 to TRBJ2-1, with TRBD1 as a possible D gene (7 bases). Trimming cost V 5 bases and J 7 bases, with 12 bases left between them. The CDR3 is 13 residues long. Germline CDR1 is MNHEY and CDR2 is SVGEGT. The CDR3 nucleotides read TGTGCCAGCAGTCGATCAGGGGGGAATGAGCAGTTCTTC. It encodes CASSRSGGNEQFF.

This clonotype has a count of ten or more. The chain links TRBV28 to TRBJ2-5; unclear D gene. The V gene's germline CDR1 is MDHEN and CDR2 SYDVKM. V gave up 5 bases and J gave up 5 bases, with 9 bases separating them. The CDR3 runs to 12 residues. CDR3 sequence (DNA): TGTGCCAGCAGTCCCAACCGGGAGACCCAGTACTTC. Its protein product is CASSPNRETQYF. The variable domain in full, with the rest retrieved from reference TRBV28 and TRBJ2-5, is DVKVTQSSRYLVKRTGEKVFLECVQDMDHENMFWYRQDPGLGLRLIYFSYDVKMKEKGDIPEGYSVSREKKERFSLILESASTNQTSMYLCASSPNRETQYFGPGTRLLVL.

This clonotype was recorded at least ten times. The chain uses TRBV20-1 and TRBJ1-4; 11 bases align to TRBD1. Germline CDR1 reads DFQATT; CDR2 reads SNEGSKA (reference sequence). J gave up 7 bases and V 0 bases, and 7 bases lay outside the gene matches. The CDR3 length is 16 residues. Written as DNA, the CDR3 is TGCAGTGCTAGAGATGCCTCCGGGACAGGGGGTGAAAAACTGTTTTTT. Amino acid sequence: CSARDASGTGGEKLFF.

This clonotype was seen repeatedly, ten times or more. The chain has TRBV12-3 or TRBV12-4 and TRBJ1-6; perhaps TRBD1 as D (6 bases). The V end lost 4 bases, the J end lost 6 bases, and 13 bases lay between the germline ends. The CDR3 runs 15 residues. DNA for the CDR3: TGTGCCAGCAGTTCCTCGACAGGTTTTAATTCACCCCTCCACTTT. Protein: CASSSSTGFNSPLHF.

The chain carries TRBV5-1 and TRBJ2-1; D ambiguous. The V end was cut by 0 bases, the J end by 8 bases, with 12 bases between. Germline V gene lookup returns CDR1 SGHRS and CDR2 YFSETQ. The CDR3 extends over 14 amino acids. The CDR3, as DNA: TGCGCCAGCAGCTTGGCCTCTCGCGTTGATGAGCAGTTCTTC. This sequence encodes CASSLASRVDEQFF.

This clonotype was counted ten times or more. The chain recombines TRBV7-2 with TRBJ1-6, with no clear D. Trimming removed 4 bases at V and 10 bases at J, with 8 bases between. Germline CDR1 reads SGHTA; CDR2 reads FQGNSA. The CDR3 spans 12 residues. In DNA, the CDR3 is TGTGCCAGCAGCTCCCGAGCGTCACCCCTCCACTTT. This encodes CASSSRASPLHF.

This clonotype was seen repeatedly, ten times or more. The rearrangement links TRBV3-1 to TRBJ2-5; 12 nucleotides line up with TRBD2. After removal of 4 bases from V and 2 bases from J, the junction contained 11 bases not matched to a gene. CDR1 and CDR2 from the germline V gene are LGHDT and YNNKEL (reference sequence). CDR3 size: 18 residues. In DNA form, the CDR3 reads TGTGCCAGCAGCCGACGACAGGGGACTAGCGGGTCACAAGAGACCCAGTACTTC. It specifies CASSRRQGTSGSQETQYF.

The table lists this clonotype with many counts. The rearrangement uses TRBV10-3 and TRBJ2-6; D remains unclear. The CDR3 is 17 residues long. The V and J ends lost 6 bases and 2 bases respectively, with 17 bases between them. Germline CDR1 is ENHRY and CDR2 is SYGVKD. Here the CDR3 reads CAISRAQQGPGANVLTF. DNA for the CDR3: TGTGCCATCAGCAGAGCCCAACAAGGTCCTGGGGCCAACGTCCTGACTTTC.

This clonotype was seen repeatedly, ten times or more. V is TRBV5-6 and J is TRBJ1-1; no clear D gene. CDR1 and CDR2 from the germline V gene are SGHDT and YYEEEE. The CDR3 runs 16 residues. V shed 4 bases and J shed 1 base, with 17 bases lying between them. CDR3 sequence (DNA): TGTGCCAGCAGCCCGCTATCCGGGTTGGGGAACACTGAAGCTTTCTTT. Encoded protein: CASSPLSGLGNTEAFF.

This clonotype has at least ten counts. V is TRBV3-1 and J is TRBJ2-5, with D perhaps TRBD1 (6 bases). Per germline, CDR1 LGHDT and CDR2 YNNKEL (reference sequence). CDR3 size: 13 residues. V dropped 3 bases and J dropped 5 bases, with 10 bases sitting between them. CDR3 DNA: TGTGCCAGCAGCCAGGGGACAAGTGAGACCCAGTACTTC. This sequence encodes CASSQGTSETQYF.